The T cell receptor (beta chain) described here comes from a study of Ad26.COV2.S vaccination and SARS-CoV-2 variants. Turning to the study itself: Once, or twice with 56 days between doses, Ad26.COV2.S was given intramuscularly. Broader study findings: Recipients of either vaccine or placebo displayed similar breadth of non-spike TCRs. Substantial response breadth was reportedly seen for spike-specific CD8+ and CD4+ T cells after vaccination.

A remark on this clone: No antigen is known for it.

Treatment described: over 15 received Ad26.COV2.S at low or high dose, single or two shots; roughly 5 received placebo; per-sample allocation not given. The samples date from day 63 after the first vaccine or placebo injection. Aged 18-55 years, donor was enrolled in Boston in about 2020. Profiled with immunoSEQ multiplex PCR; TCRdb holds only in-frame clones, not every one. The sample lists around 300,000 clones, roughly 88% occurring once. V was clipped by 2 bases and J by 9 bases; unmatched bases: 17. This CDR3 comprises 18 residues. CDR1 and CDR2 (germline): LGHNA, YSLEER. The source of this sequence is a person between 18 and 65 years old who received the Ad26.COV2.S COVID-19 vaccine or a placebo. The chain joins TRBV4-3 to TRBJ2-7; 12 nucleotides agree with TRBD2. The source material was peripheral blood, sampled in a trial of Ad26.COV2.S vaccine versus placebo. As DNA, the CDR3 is TGCGCCAGCAGCCAAAAGTGGGACCAATCTAGCGGGGGGGCCGGGCAGTACTTC. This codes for CASSQKWDQSSGGAGQYF.